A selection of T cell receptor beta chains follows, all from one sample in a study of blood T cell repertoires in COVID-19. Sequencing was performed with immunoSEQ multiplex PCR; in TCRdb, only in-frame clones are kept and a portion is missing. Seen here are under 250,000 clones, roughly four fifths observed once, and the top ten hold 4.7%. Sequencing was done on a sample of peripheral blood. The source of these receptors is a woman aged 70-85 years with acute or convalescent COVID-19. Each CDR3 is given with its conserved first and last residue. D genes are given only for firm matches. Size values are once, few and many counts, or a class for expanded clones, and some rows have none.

CDR3aa: CASSYSVQGTDGYTF; CDR3nt: TGTGCCAGCAGTTACTCAGTCCAGGGGACAGACGGCTACACCTTC; abundance: -; j_gene: TRBJ1-2; v_gene: TRBV6-5; d_gene: TRBD1
CDR3aa: CAWAHKGLAEQFF; CDR3nt: TGTGCCTGGGCCCACAAGGGACTAGCGGAGCAGTTCTTC; abundance: -; j_gene: TRBJ2-1; v_gene: TRBV30; d_gene: TRBD2
CDR3aa: CGSGTAYGYTF; CDR3nt: TGCGGATCCGGGACAGCCTATGGCTACACCTTC; abundance: -; j_gene: TRBJ1-2; v_gene: TRBV20-1; d_gene: TRBD1
CDR3aa: CASSDSGTGEDTEAFF; CDR3nt: TGTGCCAGCAGTGACTCAGGGACAGGGGAAGACACTGAAGCTTTCTTT; abundance: -; j_gene: TRBJ1-1; v_gene: TRBV6-4; d_gene: TRBD1
CDR3aa: CASSTGYATEAFF; CDR3nt: TGTGCCAGTAGTACAGGGTATGCGACTGAAGCTTTCTTT; abundance: -; j_gene: TRBJ1-1; v_gene: TRBV19; d_gene: -
CDR3aa: CASSYSSLAVAKNIQYF; CDR3nt: TGTGCCAGCAGTTACTCTTCACTAGCGGTAGCCAAAAACATTCAGTACTTC; abundance: once; j_gene: TRBJ2-4; v_gene: TRBV6-2/TRBV6-3; d_gene: TRBD2
CDR3aa: CASSRDNNSPLHF; CDR3nt: TGCGCCAGCAGCCGGGACAATAATTCACCCCTCCACTTT; abundance: many; j_gene: TRBJ1-6; v_gene: TRBV5-1; d_gene: -
CDR3aa: CASSLDSLPQETQYF; CDR3nt: TGTGCCAGCAGCTTAGACAGCCTCCCCCAAGAGACCCAGTACTTC; abundance: -; j_gene: TRBJ2-5; v_gene: TRBV7-2; d_gene: -
CDR3aa: CASSTGGFQPQHF; CDR3nt: TGTGCCAGCAGTACAGGGGGCTTTCAGCCCCAGCATTTT; abundance: -; j_gene: TRBJ1-5; v_gene: TRBV28; d_gene: TRBD1
CDR3aa: CATSRPYRDRVFGSPLHF; CDR3nt: TGTGCCACCAGCAGACCCTACCGGGACAGGGTTTTTGGATCACCCCTCCACTTT; abundance: -; j_gene: TRBJ1-6; v_gene: TRBV15; d_gene: TRBD1
CDR3aa: CASSFRTGRNQPQHF; CDR3nt: TGTGCCAGCAGCTTCCGGACAGGGCGAAATCAGCCCCAGCATTTT; abundance: -; j_gene: TRBJ1-5; v_gene: TRBV7-8; d_gene: TRBD1
CDR3aa: CASSGDRAFQPQHF; CDR3nt: TGTGCCAGCAGCGGGGACAGGGCATTTCAGCCCCAGCATTTT; abundance: -; j_gene: TRBJ1-5; v_gene: TRBV6-2/TRBV6-3; d_gene: TRBD1
CDR3aa: CASSVTGTVNTEAFF; CDR3nt: TGTGCCAGCAGCGTTACCGGGACAGTGAACACTGAAGCTTTCTTT; abundance: -; j_gene: TRBJ1-1; v_gene: TRBV9; d_gene: TRBD1
CDR3aa: CASRPGGGTQYF; CDR3nt: TGTGCCAGCAGGCCCGGGGGGGGTACGCAGTATTTT; abundance: -; j_gene: TRBJ2-3; v_gene: TRBV12-3/TRBV12-4; d_gene: TRBD2
CDR3aa: CASSLRTSGATYEQYF; CDR3nt: TGTGCCAGCAGCCTCCGGACTAGCGGGGCCACCTACGAGCAGTACTTC; abundance: -; j_gene: TRBJ2-7; v_gene: TRBV7-2; d_gene: TRBD2
CDR3aa: CSVETGNTEAFF; CDR3nt: TGCAGCGTTGAAACGGGGAACACTGAAGCTTTCTTT; abundance: -; j_gene: TRBJ1-1; v_gene: TRBV29-1; d_gene: -
CDR3aa: CASSSGRVAADEQFF; CDR3nt: TGCGCCAGCAGCTCCGGCAGGGTGGCCGCCGATGAGCAGTTCTTC; abundance: -; j_gene: TRBJ2-1; v_gene: TRBV5-1; d_gene: -
CDR3aa: CASSFTGSSYNEQFF; CDR3nt: TGCGCCAGCAGCTTCACAGGGAGCTCCTACAATGAGCAGTTCTTC; abundance: -; j_gene: TRBJ2-1; v_gene: TRBV5-1; d_gene: -
CDR3aa: CAISPGLGMDGYTF; CDR3nt: TGTGCCATCAGCCCCGGGCTCGGGATGGATGGCTACACCTTC; abundance: -; j_gene: TRBJ1-2; v_gene: TRBV10-3; d_gene: -
CDR3aa: CSVEVWLAGRNEQYF; CDR3nt: TGCAGCGTTGAGGTTTGGCTAGCGGGGAGAAACGAGCAGTACTTC; abundance: -; j_gene: TRBJ2-7; v_gene: TRBV29-1; d_gene: TRBD2
CDR3aa: CASSSTGTGGNTIYF; CDR3nt: TGTGCCAGCAGCTCAACCGGGACAGGCGGAAACACCATATATTTT; abundance: -; j_gene: TRBJ1-3; v_gene: TRBV5-4; d_gene: TRBD1
CDR3aa: CATSAPGVRAEAFF; CDR3nt: TGTGCCACCAGTGCCCCAGGGGTAAGGGCTGAAGCTTTCTTT; abundance: -; j_gene: TRBJ1-1; v_gene: TRBV24-1; d_gene: -
CDR3aa: CASISGGAGEQFF; CDR3nt: TGCGCCAGCATTTCCGGGGGAGCAGGTGAGCAGTTCTTC; abundance: -; j_gene: TRBJ2-1; v_gene: TRBV5-1; d_gene: -
CDR3aa: CASSQDIAAGYTF; CDR3nt: TGTGCCAGCAGCCAAGATATAGCGGCTGGCTACACCTTC; abundance: -; j_gene: TRBJ1-2; v_gene: TRBV3-1/TRBV3-2; d_gene: -
CDR3aa: CASSLWAGREGGYNSPLHF; CDR3nt: TGTGCCAGCAGTTTATGGGCGGGCAGGGAAGGGGGTTATAATTCACCCCTCCACTTT; abundance: -; j_gene: TRBJ1-6; v_gene: TRBV27; d_gene: -
CDR3aa: CASSLEFLEGAEQFF; CDR3nt: TGTGCCAGCAGCTTAGAGTTTCTAGAGGGGGCTGAGCAGTTCTTC; abundance: once; j_gene: TRBJ2-1; v_gene: TRBV11-3; d_gene: TRBD1
CDR3aa: CASSQTGVGEKLFF; CDR3nt: TGTGCCAGCAGCCAGACAGGGGTGGGGGAAAAACTGTTTTTT; abundance: -; j_gene: TRBJ1-4; v_gene: TRBV7-2; d_gene: TRBD1
CDR3aa: CASSFQGRDTQYF; CDR3nt: TGTGCCAGCAGCTTCCAGGGAAGAGATACGCAGTATTTT; abundance: -; j_gene: TRBJ2-3; v_gene: TRBV5-6; d_gene: -
CDR3aa: CASKGGPGTGELFF; CDR3nt: TGTGCCAGCAAAGGGGGCCCGGGCACCGGGGAGCTGTTTTTT; abundance: -; j_gene: TRBJ2-2; v_gene: TRBV5-4; d_gene: TRBD1
CDR3aa: CASSIVGGSGYTF; CDR3nt: TGTGCCAGTAGTATAGTCGGGGGGAGCGGCTACACCTTC; abundance: -; j_gene: TRBJ1-2; v_gene: TRBV19; d_gene: -
CDR3aa: CASSVLYTGELFF; CDR3nt: TGTGCCAGCAGTGTACTTTACACCGGGGAGCTGTTTTTT; abundance: once; j_gene: TRBJ2-2; v_gene: TRBV25-1; d_gene: -
CDR3aa: CASRPGRGLQHEQYF; CDR3nt: TGTGCCAGCAGACCCGGGAGGGGGCTTCAGCACGAGCAGTACTTC; abundance: -; j_gene: TRBJ2-7; v_gene: TRBV7-9; d_gene: -
CDR3aa: CASSFNRGRLPYGYTF; CDR3nt: TGTGCCAGCAGTTTTAACAGGGGGCGCCTTCCATATGGCTACACCTTC; abundance: -; j_gene: TRBJ1-2; v_gene: TRBV6-5; d_gene: TRBD1
CDR3aa: CASSYTTGEAFF; CDR3nt: TGTGCCAGCAGTTACACCACAGGTGAAGCTTTCTTT; abundance: -; j_gene: TRBJ1-1; v_gene: TRBV6-5; d_gene: -
CDR3aa: CASSKQAGNQPQHF; CDR3nt: TGTGCCAGCAGTAAACAGGCAGGGAATCAGCCCCAGCATTTT; abundance: -; j_gene: TRBJ1-5; v_gene: TRBV6-5; d_gene: -
CDR3aa: CASSYVDRGTEAFF; CDR3nt: TGTGCCAGCAGTTACGTGGACAGGGGCACTGAAGCTTTCTTT; abundance: -; j_gene: TRBJ1-1; v_gene: TRBV6-5; d_gene: TRBD1
CDR3aa: CSASQGVSYEQYF; CDR3nt: TGCAGTGCTAGTCAGGGGGTCTCCTACGAGCAGTACTTC; abundance: -; j_gene: TRBJ2-7; v_gene: TRBV20-1; d_gene: TRBD1
CDR3aa: CASSIGAEKLFF; CDR3nt: TGTGCCAGTAGTATAGGGGCAGAAAAACTGTTTTTT; abundance: -; j_gene: TRBJ1-4; v_gene: TRBV19; d_gene: -
CDR3aa: CASSPKNTEAFF; CDR3nt: TGTGCCAGCAGCCCCAAGAACACTGAAGCTTTCTTT; abundance: -; j_gene: TRBJ1-1; v_gene: TRBV5-6; d_gene: -
CDR3aa: CAWSFARAEAFF; CDR3nt: TGTGCCTGGAGTTTCGCTCGGGCTGAAGCTTTCTTT; abundance: -; j_gene: TRBJ1-1; v_gene: TRBV30; d_gene: -
CDR3aa: CSAEVNTEAFF; CDR3nt: TGCAGTGCGGAGGTGAACACTGAAGCTTTCTTT; abundance: -; j_gene: TRBJ1-1; v_gene: TRBV20-1; d_gene: -
CDR3aa: CSASTNEKLFF; CDR3nt: TGCAGTGCCTCAACTAATGAAAAACTGTTTTTT; abundance: -; j_gene: TRBJ1-4; v_gene: TRBV20-1; d_gene: -
CDR3aa: CASSQGTDSNQPQHF; CDR3nt: TGTGCCAGCAGTCAAGGGACAGATAGCAATCAGCCCCAGCATTTT; abundance: -; j_gene: TRBJ1-5; v_gene: TRBV28; d_gene: TRBD1
CDR3aa: CASSLEGTVNQPQHF; CDR3nt: TGTGCCAGCAGCTTAGAGGGGACAGTTAATCAGCCCCAGCATTTT; abundance: -; j_gene: TRBJ1-5; v_gene: TRBV7-2; d_gene: TRBD1
CDR3aa: CASSLDPGVNQPQHF; CDR3nt: TGTGCCAGCAGTTTAGATCCAGGGGTCAATCAGCCCCAGCATTTT; abundance: -; j_gene: TRBJ1-5; v_gene: TRBV27; d_gene: -
CDR3aa: CASTLRAGGVANTGELFF; CDR3nt: TGTGCCAGCACCCTACGGGCCGGGGGGGTCGCGAACACCGGGGAGCTGTTTTTT; abundance: -; j_gene: TRBJ2-2; v_gene: TRBV27; d_gene: TRBD2
CDR3aa: CASSPVDYNEQFF; CDR3nt: TGTGCCAGCTCACCAGTAGACTACAATGAGCAGTTCTTC; abundance: -; j_gene: TRBJ2-1; v_gene: TRBV18; d_gene: -
CDR3aa: CASSGSGTGFGLSNQPQHF; CDR3nt: TGTGCCAGCAGTGGCTCCGGGACAGGCTTCGGGCTAAGCAATCAGCCCCAGCATTTT; abundance: -; j_gene: TRBJ1-5; v_gene: TRBV6-1; d_gene: TRBD1
CDR3aa: CAWTLPPGRHGYTF; CDR3nt: TGTGCCTGGACCTTACCACCAGGGCGGCATGGCTACACCTTC; abundance: -; j_gene: TRBJ1-2; v_gene: TRBV30; d_gene: -
CDR3aa: CASSPGQRETQYF; CDR3nt: TGCGCCAGCAGCCCCGGACAGAGAGAGACCCAGTACTTC; abundance: -; j_gene: TRBJ2-5; v_gene: TRBV5-1; d_gene: -